This T cell receptor (beta chain) comes out of a study of shared clonotypes between healthy human individuals. The study ran the assay at deep level. Measured with immunoSEQ multiplex PCR; TCRdb has only the in-frame clones, and not every one. Seen here are fewer than 650,000 clones, 76% observed once, and the top ten hold approximately 12%. This clone was detected once. Trimming pared 5 bases from V and 6 bases from J, leaving 8 bases between. The germline CDR1 and CDR2 sequences are SGHAT and FQNNGV. The CDR3 has 12 residues. The sequencing input was PBMCs. The rearrangement uses TRBV11-2 and TRBJ1-5, with D unresolved. The clonotype was recovered from a middle-aged woman in good health. Some clones in this sample may be carry-over from other donors' samples. For the CDR3, the DNA is TGTGCCAGCAGCCAACGGGGTCAGCCCCAGCATTTT. Its translation: CASSQRGQPQHF.